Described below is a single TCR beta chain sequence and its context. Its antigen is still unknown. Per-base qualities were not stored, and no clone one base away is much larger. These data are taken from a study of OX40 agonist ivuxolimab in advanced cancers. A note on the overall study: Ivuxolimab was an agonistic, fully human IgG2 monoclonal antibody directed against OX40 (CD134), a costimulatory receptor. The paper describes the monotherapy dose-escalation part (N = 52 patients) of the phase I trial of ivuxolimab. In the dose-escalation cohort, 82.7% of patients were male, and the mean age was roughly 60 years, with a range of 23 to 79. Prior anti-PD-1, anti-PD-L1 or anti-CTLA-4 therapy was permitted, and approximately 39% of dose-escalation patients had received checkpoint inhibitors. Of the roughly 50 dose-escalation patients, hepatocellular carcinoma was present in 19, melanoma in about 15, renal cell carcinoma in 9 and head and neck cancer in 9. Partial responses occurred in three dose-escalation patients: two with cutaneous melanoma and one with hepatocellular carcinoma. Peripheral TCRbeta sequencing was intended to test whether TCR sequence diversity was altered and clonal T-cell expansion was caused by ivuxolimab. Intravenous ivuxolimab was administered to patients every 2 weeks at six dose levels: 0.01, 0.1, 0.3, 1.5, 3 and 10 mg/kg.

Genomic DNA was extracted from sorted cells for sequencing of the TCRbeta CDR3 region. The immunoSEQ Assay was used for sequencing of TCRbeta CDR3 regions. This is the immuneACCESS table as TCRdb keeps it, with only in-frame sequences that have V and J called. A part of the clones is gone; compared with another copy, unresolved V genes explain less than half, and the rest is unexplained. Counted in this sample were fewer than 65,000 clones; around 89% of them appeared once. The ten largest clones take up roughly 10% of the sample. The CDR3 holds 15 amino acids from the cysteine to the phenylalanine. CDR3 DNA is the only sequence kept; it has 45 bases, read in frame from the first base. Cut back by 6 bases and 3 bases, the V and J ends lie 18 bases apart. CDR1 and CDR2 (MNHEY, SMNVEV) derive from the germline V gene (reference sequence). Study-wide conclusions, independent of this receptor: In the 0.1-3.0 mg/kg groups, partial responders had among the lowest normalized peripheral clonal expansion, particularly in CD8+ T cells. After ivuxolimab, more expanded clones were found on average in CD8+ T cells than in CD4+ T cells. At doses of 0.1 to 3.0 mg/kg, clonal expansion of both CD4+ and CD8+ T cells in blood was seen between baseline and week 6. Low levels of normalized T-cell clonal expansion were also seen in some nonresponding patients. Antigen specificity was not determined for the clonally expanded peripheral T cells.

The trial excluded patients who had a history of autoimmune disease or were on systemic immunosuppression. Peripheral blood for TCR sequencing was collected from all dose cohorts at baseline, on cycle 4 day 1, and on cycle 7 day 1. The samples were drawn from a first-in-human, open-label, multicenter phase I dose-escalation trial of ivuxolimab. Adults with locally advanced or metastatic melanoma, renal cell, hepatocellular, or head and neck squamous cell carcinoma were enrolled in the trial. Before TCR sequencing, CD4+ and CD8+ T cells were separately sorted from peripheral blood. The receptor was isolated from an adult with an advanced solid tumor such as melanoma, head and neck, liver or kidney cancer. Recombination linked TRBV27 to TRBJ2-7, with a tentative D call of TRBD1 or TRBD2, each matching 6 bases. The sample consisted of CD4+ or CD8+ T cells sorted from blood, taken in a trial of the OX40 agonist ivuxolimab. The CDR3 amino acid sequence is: CASSPLKGGNYEQYF. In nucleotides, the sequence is TGTGCCAGCAGCCCCCTCAAGGGGGGAAACTACGAGCAGTACTTC.